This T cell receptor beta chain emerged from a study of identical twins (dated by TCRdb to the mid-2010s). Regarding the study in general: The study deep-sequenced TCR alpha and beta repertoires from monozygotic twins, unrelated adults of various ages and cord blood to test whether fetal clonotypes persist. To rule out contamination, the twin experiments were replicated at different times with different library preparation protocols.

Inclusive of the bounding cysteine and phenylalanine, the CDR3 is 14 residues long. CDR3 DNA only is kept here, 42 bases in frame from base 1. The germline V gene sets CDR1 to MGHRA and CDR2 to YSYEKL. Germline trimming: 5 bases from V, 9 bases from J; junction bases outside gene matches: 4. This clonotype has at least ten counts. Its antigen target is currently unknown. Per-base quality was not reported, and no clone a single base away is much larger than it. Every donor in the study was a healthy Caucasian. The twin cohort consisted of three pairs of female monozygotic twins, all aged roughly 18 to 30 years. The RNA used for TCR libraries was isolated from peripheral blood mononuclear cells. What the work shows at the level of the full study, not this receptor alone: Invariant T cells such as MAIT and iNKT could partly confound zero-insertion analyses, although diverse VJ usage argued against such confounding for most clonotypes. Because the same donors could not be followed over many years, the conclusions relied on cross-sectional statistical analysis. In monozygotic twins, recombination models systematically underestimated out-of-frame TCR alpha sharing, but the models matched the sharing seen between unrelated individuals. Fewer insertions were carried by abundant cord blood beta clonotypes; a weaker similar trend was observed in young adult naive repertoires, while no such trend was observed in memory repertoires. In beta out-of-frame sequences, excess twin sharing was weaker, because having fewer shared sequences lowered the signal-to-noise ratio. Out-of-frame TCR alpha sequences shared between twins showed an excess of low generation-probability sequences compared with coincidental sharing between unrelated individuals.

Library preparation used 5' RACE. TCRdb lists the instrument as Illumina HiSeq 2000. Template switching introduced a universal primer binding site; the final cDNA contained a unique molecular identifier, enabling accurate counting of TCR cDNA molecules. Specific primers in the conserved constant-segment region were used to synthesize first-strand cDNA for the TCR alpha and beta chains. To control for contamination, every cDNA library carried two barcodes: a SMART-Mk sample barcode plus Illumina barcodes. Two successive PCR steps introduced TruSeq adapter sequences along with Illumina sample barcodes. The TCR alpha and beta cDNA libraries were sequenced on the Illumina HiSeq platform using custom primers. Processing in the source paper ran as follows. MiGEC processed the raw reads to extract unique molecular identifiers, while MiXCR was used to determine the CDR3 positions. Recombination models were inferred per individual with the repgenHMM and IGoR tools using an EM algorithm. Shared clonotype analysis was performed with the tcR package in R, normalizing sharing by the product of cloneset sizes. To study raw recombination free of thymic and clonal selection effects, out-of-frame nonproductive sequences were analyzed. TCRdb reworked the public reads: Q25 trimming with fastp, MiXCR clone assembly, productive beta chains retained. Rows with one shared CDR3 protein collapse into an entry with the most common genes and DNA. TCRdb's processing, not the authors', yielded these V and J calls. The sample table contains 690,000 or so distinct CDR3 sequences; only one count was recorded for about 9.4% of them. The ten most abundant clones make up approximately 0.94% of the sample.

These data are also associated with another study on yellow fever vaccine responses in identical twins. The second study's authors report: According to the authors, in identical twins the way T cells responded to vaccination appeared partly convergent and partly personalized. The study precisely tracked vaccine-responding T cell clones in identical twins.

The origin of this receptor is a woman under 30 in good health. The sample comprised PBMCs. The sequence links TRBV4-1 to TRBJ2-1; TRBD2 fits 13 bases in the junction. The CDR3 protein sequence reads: CASSGLAGVVEQFF. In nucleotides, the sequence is TGCGCCAGCAGCGGACTAGCGGGGGTGGTTGAGCAGTTCTTC.